This T cell receptor (beta chain) originates from a study of blood T cell repertoires in COVID-19. Some clones are missing from TCRdb's copy, which holds only in-frame ones; the method was immunoSEQ multiplex PCR. The data contain 140,000 to 150,000 clones, 80% to 90% of them singletons. The CDR3 covers 14 residues. The V gene end was trimmed by 6 bases and the J gene end by 0 bases; junction bases not matched to a gene: 4. Germline V lookup: CDR1 SQVTM, CDR2 ANQGSEA. Sequences were obtained from peripheral blood. The gene calls are TRBV29-1 and TRBJ2-2; TRBD1 aligns across 7 bases. The receptor comes from a woman aged 55-69 years with active COVID-19. CDR3 sequence: CSVVTGPNTGELFF. In DNA form, the CDR3 reads TGCAGCGTCGTGACAGGGCCGAACACCGGGGAGCTGTTTTTT.